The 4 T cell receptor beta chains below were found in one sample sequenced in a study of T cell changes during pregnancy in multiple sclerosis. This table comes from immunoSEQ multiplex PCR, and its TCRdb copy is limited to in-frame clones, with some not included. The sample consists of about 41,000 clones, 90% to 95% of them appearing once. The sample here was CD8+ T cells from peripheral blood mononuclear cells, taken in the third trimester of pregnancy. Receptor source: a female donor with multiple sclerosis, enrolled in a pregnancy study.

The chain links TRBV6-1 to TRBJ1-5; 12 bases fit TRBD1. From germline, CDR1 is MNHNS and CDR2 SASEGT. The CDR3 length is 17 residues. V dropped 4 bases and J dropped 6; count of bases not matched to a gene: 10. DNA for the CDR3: TGTGCCAGCAGTGTGGGGCCGGGACAGGGGGCGCGTCAGCCCCAGCATTTT. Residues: CASSVGPGQGARQPQHF.

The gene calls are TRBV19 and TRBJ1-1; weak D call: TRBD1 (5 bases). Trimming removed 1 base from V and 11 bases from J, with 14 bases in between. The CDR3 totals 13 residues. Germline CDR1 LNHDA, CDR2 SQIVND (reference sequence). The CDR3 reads CASSIVVFRDAFF. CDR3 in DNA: TGTGCCAGTAGTATAGTAGTCTTCAGGGATGCTTTCTTT.

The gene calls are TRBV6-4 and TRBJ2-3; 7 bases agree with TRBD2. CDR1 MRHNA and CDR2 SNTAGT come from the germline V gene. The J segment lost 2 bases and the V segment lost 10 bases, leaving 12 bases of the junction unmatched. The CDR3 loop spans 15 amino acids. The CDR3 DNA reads TGTGCCACCGCCGCAGCTAGCGGAACCACAGATACGCAGTATTTT. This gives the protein CATAAASGTTDTQYF.

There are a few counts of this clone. The CDR3 nucleotides read TGCGCCAGCAGCCAAGTAGTTAGCGGGAGGAGTAGCACAGATACGCAGTATTTT. Translated, it gives CASSQVVSGRSSTDTQYF. This sequence joins TRBV4-1 and TRBJ2-3; 10 nucleotides align to TRBD2. The trim removed 1 base at V and 0 bases at J, leaving 7 bases unmatched. This CDR3 spans 18 amino acids. Germline V gene lookup returns CDR1 MGHRA and CDR2 YSYEKL.